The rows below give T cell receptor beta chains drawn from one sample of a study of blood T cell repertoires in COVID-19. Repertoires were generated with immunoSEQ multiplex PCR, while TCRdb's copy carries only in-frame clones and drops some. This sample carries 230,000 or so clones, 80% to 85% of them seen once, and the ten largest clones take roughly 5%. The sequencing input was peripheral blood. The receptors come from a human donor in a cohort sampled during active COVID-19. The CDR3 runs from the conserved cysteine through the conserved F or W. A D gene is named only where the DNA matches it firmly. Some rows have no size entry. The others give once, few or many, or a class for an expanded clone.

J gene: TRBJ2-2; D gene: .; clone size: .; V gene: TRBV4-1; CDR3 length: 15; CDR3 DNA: TGCGCCAGCAGCCAAGTGCCGTCTCTCTATGAGGAGCTGTTTTTT; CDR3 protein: CASSQVPSLYEELFF
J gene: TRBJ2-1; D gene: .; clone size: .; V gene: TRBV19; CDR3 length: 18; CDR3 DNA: TGTGCCAGTAGTATAGATGTGGCCAGGGGCGGGTCCTACAATGAGCAGTTCTTC; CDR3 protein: CASSIDVARGGSYNEQFF
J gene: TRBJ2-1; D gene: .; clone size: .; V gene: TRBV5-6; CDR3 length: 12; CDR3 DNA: TGTGCCAGCAGCTTAGCAGGCAATGAGCAGTTCTTC; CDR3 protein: CASSLAGNEQFF
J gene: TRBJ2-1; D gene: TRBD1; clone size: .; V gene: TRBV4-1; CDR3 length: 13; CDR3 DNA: TGCGCCAGCAGCCAGCAAAGGGGGCTGGAGCAGTTCTTC; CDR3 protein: CASSQQRGLEQFF
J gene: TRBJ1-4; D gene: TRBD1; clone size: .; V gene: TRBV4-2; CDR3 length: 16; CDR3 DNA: TGTGCCAGCAGCTTTCGGACAGGGGAAGTTAATGAAAAACTGTTTTTT; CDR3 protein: CASSFRTGEVNEKLFF
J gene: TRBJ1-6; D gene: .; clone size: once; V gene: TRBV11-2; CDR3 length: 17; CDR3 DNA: TGTGCCAGCAGCTTAGGTGGAGGACGCAGAGGTAATTCACCCCTCCACTTT; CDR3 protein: CASSLGGGRRGNSPLHF
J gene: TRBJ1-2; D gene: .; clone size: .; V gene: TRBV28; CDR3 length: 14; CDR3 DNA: TGTGCCAGCAGTTTGACAGTCATAAACTATGGCTACACCTTC; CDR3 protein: CASSLTVINYGYTF
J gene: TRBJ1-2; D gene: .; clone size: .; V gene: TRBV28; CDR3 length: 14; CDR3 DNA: TGTGCCAGCACCCTCCCAGGGGTGGTCTATGGCTACACCTTC; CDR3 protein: CASTLPGVVYGYTF
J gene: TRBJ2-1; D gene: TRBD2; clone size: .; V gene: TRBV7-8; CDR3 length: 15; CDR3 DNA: TGTGCCAGCAGTACCGGGACTAGCGGAAACAATGAGCAGTTCTTC; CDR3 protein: CASSTGTSGNNEQFF
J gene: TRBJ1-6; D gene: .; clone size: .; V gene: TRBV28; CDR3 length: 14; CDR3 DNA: TGTGCCAGCAGTTATCAGGGATGGAGTTCACCCCTCCACTTT; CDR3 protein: CASSYQGWSSPLHF
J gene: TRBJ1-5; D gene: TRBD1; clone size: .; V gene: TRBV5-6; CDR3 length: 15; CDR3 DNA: TGTGCCAGCAGCCGGACAGGGTCGGGGAATCAGCCCCAGCATTTT; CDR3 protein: CASSRTGSGNQPQHF
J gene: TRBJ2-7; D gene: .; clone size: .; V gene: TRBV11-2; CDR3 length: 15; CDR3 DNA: TGTGCCAGCAGAATTTCCACCGGCGGGAACTACGAGCAGTACTTC; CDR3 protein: CASRISTGGNYEQYF
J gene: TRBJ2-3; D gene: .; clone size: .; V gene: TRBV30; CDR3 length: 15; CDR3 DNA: TGTGCCTGGAGGCATGCTCGGTACTTCACAGATACGCAGTATTTT; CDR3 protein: CAWRHARYFTDTQYF
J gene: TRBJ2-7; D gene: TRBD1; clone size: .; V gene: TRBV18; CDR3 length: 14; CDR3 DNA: TGTGCCAGCTCTCCCCCCGGGACAGGGGGAGTGCAGTACTTC; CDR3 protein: CASSPPGTGGVQYF
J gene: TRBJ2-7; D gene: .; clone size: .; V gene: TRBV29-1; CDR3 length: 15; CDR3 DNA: TGCAGCGTCTACATAAAAGGAGAAGGGCCCAGGGGGCAGTACTTC; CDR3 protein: CSVYIKGEGPRGQYF
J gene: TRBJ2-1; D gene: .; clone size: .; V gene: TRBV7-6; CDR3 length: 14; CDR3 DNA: TGTGCCAGCAGTCGCGGACTCATGGCATATGAGCAGTTCTTC; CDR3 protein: CASSRGLMAYEQFF
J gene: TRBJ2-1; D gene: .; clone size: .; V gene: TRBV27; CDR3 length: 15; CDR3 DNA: TGTGCCAGCAGTTTGCAGAGGTCGATGTACAATGAGCAGTTCTTC; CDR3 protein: CASSLQRSMYNEQFF
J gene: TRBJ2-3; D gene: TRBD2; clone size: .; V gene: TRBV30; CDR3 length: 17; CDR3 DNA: TGTGCCTGGAAAGGAGCGTGGGCTAGCGGGAGGTTCGATACGCAGTATTTT; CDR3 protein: CAWKGAWASGRFDTQYF
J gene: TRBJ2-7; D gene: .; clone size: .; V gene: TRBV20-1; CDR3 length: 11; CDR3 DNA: TGCAAGGGTCGAAGGGGCCACGAGCAGTACTTC; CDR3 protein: CKGRRGHEQYF
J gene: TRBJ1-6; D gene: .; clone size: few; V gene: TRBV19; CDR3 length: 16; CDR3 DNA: TGTGCCAGTAGTATCGGAGGCGTAGCTTATAATTCACCCCTCCACTTT; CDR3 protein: CASSIGGVAYNSPLHF
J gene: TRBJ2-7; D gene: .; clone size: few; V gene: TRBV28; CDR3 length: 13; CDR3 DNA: TGTGCCAGCAGTTTACGGGGTCCCTACGAGCAGTACTTC; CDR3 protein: CASSLRGPYEQYF
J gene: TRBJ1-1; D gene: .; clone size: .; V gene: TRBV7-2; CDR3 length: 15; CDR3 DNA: TGTGCCAGCAACCGCGCGGGGGGCGGGAACACTGAAGCTTTCTTT; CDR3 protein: CASNRAGGGNTEAFF
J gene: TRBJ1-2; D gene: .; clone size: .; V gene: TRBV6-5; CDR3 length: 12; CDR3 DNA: TGTGCCAGCGCGGACAGATCCTATGGCTACACCTTC; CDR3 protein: CASADRSYGYTF
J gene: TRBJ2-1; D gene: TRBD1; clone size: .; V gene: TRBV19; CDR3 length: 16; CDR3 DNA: TGTGCCAGTAGTCGAGCCGGGACAGGTTGGAACAATGAGCAGTTCTTC; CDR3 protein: CASSRAGTGWNNEQFF
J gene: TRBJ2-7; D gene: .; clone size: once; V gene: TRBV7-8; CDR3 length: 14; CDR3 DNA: TGTGCCAGCAGCCTTGTCCAGGGTTGGTACGAGCAGTACTTC; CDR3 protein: CASSLVQGWYEQYF
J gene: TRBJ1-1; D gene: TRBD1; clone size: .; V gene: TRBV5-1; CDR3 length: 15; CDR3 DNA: TGCGCCAGCAGCTTGGGGACAGGACTAACCACTGAAGCTTTCTTT; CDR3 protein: CASSLGTGLTTEAFF
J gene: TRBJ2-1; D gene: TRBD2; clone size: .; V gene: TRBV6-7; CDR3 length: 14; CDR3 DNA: TGTGCCAGCAGTCGGGAGGGCCTCCCCAATGAGCAGTTCTTC; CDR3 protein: CASSREGLPNEQFF
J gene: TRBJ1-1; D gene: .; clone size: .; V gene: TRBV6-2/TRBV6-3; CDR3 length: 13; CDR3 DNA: TGTGCCAGCAGTTTGCGGGAAAGCACTGAAGCTTTCTTT; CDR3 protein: CASSLRESTEAFF
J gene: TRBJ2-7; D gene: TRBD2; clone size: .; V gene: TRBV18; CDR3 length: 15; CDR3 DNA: TGTGCCAGCTCGCTAATAGCGGGAGGGCCGGGCGAGCAGTACTTC; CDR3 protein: CASSLIAGGPGEQYF
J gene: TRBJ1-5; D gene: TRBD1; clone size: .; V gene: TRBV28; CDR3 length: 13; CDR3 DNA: TGTGCCAGCAGGACAGGGGGGGGTCAGCCCCAGCATTTT; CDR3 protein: CASRTGGGQPQHF
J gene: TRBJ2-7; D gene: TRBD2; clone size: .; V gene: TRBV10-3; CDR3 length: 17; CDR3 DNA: TGTGCCATCAGTGAGTCGATGACTAGCATGACTCGCTACGAGCAGTACTTC; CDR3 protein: CAISESMTSMTRYEQYF
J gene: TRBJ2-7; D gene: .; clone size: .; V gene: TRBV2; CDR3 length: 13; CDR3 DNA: TGTGCCAGCAGCGAGGACCGGACAGACGAGCAGTACTTC; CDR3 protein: CASSEDRTDEQYF
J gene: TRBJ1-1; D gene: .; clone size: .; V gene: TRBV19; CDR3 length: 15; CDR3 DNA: TGTGCCAGTAGTATAGATCTGGACAGGAACACTGAAGCTTTCTTT; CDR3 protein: CASSIDLDRNTEAFF
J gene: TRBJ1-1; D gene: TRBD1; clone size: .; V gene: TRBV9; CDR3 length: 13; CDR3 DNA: TGTGCCAGCAGCGTAGGGTCAGGGGGCAGGACTTTCTTT; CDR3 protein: CASSVGSGGRTFF
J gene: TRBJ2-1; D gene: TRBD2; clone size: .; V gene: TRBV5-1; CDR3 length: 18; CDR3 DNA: TGCGCCAGCAGCCGGCCGGGACTAGCGGGGCCTGGGAAGAATGAGCAGTTCTTC; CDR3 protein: CASSRPGLAGPGKNEQFF
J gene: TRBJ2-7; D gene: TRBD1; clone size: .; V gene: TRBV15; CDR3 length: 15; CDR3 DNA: TGTGCCACCAGCAGGGGACAGGGAAGGGTAGGCGAGCAGTACTTC; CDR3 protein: CATSRGQGRVGEQYF
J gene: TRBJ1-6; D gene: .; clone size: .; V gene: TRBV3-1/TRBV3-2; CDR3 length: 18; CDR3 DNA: TGTGCCAGCGGGAGGGGTAGTCTAGGGAGCTCCTATAATTCACCCCTCCACTTT; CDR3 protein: CASGRGSLGSSYNSPLHF
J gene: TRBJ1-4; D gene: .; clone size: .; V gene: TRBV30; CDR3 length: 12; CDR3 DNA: TGTGCCTGCCGACAGATAAATGAAAAACTGTTTTTT; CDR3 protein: CACRQINEKLFF
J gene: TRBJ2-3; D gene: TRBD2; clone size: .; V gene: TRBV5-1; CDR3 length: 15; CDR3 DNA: TGCGCCAGCAGCTTCCAGCGGGAGGCAACGGATACGCAGTATTTT; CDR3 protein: CASSFQREATDTQYF
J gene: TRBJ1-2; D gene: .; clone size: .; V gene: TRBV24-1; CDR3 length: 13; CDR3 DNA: TGTGCCACCAGTGGAGGTAGAGAGGATGGCTACACCTTC; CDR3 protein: CATSGGREDGYTF
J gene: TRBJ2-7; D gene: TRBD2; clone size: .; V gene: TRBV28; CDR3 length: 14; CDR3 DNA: TGTGCCAGCACCGAAGCCGGGGGGTCCTACGAGCAGTACTTC; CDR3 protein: CASTEAGGSYEQYF
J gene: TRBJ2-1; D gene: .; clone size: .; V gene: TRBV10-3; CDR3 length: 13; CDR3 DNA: TGTGCCATCAGTGAAGCGGGTTACAATGAGCAGTTCTTC; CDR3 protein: CAISEAGYNEQFF
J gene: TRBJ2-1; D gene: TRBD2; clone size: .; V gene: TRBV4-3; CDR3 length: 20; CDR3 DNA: TGCGCCAGCAGCCAAGAATGGGACCCTCCAGGGCTAGCGGGAGTCAATGAGCAGTTCTTC; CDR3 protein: CASSQEWDPPGLAGVNEQFF
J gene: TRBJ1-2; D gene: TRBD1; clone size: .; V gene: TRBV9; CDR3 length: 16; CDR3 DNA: TGTGCCAGCAGCGAGACCCCGGACAGGGTTAACTATGGCTACACCTTC; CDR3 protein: CASSETPDRVNYGYTF
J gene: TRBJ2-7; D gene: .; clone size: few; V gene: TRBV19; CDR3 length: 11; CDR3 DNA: TGTGCCAGTAGTAACGGAGGGACCAGCTGCTTC; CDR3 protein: CASSNGGTSCF
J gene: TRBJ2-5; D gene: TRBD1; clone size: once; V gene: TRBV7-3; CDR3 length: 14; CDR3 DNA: TGTGCCAGCAGCTTAAGGGACAGGGGAGGAACCCAGTACTTC; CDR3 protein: CASSLRDRGGTQYF
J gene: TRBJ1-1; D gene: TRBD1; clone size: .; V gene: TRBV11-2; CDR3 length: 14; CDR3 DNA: TGTGCCAGCAGGGGACAGGTTGAGAACACTGAAGCTTTCTTT; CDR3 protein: CASRGQVENTEAFF
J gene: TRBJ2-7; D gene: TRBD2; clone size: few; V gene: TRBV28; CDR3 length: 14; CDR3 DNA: TGTGCCAGCAGTTTGACTAGCGGGGCCTACGAGCAGTACTTC; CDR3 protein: CASSLTSGAYEQYF
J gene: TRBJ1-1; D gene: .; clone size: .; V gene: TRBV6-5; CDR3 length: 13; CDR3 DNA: TGTGCCAGCATCTTACTCCAGGGCACTGAAGCTTTCTTT; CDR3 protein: CASILLQGTEAFF
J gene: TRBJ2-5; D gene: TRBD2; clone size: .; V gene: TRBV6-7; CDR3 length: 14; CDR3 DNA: TGTGCCAGTCATAGCGGGAGGTTGGGAGAGACCCAGTACTTC; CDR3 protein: CASHSGRLGETQYF
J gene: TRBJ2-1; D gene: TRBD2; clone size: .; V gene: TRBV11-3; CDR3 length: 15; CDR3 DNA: TGTGCCAGGGGGGGGGCAGCGGGAGGACCCAATGAGCAGTTCTTC; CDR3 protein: CARGGAAGGPNEQFF
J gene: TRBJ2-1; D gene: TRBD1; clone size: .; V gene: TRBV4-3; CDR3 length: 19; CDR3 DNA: TGCGCCAGCAGCCAAGATCTCGTTTATACGGGACAGGAGTTCAATGAGCAGTTCTTC; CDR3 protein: CASSQDLVYTGQEFNEQFF
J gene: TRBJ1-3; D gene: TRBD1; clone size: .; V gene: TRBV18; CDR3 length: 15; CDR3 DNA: TGTGCCAGCTCGCCGGGACAGCACTCTGGAAACACCATATATTTT; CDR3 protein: CASSPGQHSGNTIYF
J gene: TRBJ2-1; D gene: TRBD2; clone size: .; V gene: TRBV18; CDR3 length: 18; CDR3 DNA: TGTGCCAGCTCACCACAAGCTGGGGGTAGCGGGACGCACGATGAGCAGTTCTTC; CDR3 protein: CASSPQAGGSGTHDEQFF
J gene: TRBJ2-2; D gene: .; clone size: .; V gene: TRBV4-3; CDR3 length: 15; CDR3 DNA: TGCGCCACCCCTGGCGGCCCACCGAACACCGGGGAGCTGTTTTTT; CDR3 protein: CATPGGPPNTGELFF
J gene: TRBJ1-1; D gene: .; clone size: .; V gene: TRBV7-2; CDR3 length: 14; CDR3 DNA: TGTGCCAGCAGCTCAAAACAGGGCAGCACTGAAGCTTTCTTT; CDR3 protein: CASSSKQGSTEAFF
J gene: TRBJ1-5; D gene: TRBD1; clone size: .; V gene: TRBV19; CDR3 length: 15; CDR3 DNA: TGTGCCAGTGCCCAGGGGGTAATCAGCAATCAGCCCCAGCATTTT; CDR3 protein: CASAQGVISNQPQHF
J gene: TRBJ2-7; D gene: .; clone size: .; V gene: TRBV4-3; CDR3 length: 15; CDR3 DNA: TGCGCCAGCAGCCAAGATTCGGGTAACTCCTACGAGCAGTACTTC; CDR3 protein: CASSQDSGNSYEQYF
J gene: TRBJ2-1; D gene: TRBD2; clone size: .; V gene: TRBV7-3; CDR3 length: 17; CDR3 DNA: TGTGCCAGCAGCTTAAACGGTGGCGGGAGGGGAAACAATGAGCAGTTCTTC; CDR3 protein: CASSLNGGGRGNNEQFF
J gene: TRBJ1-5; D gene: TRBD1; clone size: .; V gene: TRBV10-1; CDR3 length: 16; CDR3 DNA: TGCGCCAGCAGTGATCTTGGACAGGGGGGCAATCAGCCCCAGCATTTT; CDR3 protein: CASSDLGQGGNQPQHF